What follows is one T cell receptor (beta chain) and its context. It has no known antigen specificity. Base-call qualities are not available, and no considerably larger clone is one nucleotide away. Cut back by 3 bases and 0 bases, the V and J ends lie 3 bases apart. The CDR3 covers 14 residues, taking in both the cysteine and the phenylalanine. The DNA shown is the 42-base CDR3, in frame from base 1. Read against the paper, the sample's time point label means: before trial treatment. The donors came from RACIN, which was a single-arm phase I dose-escalation trial that paired nivolumab and ipilimumab with aspirin, low-dose cyclophosphamide and low-dose radiotherapy. To be eligible, a patient needed to have an advanced solid tumor that was TIL-negative. The data were taken from a study of low-dose radiotherapy and immunotherapy resistance in tumors (dated by TCRdb to 2022 to 2024). General notes on the study: Cohort 1 received 0.5 Gy per fraction every 2 weeks, with a prescribed total PTV dose of 6.5 Gy. Nivolumab was administered intravenously as a 240 mg flat dose every two weeks, and ipilimumab was administered intravenously at 1 mg/kg every six weeks. No randomization into treatment groups was done for the people taking part in the trial. The translational analysis covered eight patients: three from the first dose cohort and the first five from the second dose cohort. Intravenous cyclophosphamide at 200 mg/m2 was administered every two weeks, one day ahead of each radiation and immunotherapy administration. For Cohort 2, the dose was 1 Gy per fraction given every two weeks, adding up to 13 Gy in total across 26 weeks. Starting on cycle 1 day 1, patients took 300 mg of aspirin by mouth once a day for four cycles.

The instrument was an Illumina HiSeq 2500. Superscript III and a set of TRAV- and TRBV-specific primers were used to synthesize first-strand cDNA, so that both TCRalpha and TCRbeta chains were covered. TCRs were amplified with Phusion for roughly 20 PCR cycles using a constant-region primer together with the adapter attached to the V primers. Amplification of the isolated mRNA was done with the MessageAmp II aRNA Amplification Kit, which involved a roughly 15-hour in vitro transcription at 37 degrees C. The Dynabeads mRNA DIRECT Purification Kit was used to isolate the mRNA for TCR sequencing. A second roughly 25-cycle Phusion PCR added indexed Illumina adapters, and products were purified with AMPure XP beads. As for how the authors treated the data: Using custom Perl scripts, TCR sequences that encoded the same protein were pooled, out-of-frame sequences were dropped, and the abundance of each clonotype was calculated. TCR sequences supported by only a single read were excluded from analysis. Among the metrics used to describe the repertoires were Shannon entropy, Gini index, clonality, richness, and the frequency of TCRs shared between repertoires. The public reads were reprocessed in TCRdb via fastp at Q25 and MiXCR, keeping in-frame beta chains. Under each unique CDR3 protein, matching rows form one entry showing the most common genes and DNA. What appears here as the V and J calls and clone size reflects TCRdb's work, not the paper's. The sample has about 60,000 distinct CDR3 sequences on record, around 25% of them singletons. The leading ten clones occupy roughly 6% of the sample.

The receptor was derived from a male donor with prostate cancer. This sequence uses TRBV23-1 and TRBJ2-6; no D gene can be assigned with confidence. TRBV23-1 qualifies as an ORF whose function is uncertain. Here the sequenced sample was PBMCs, taken before treatment. The sequenced DNA: TGCGCCAGCAGTCATCCCTCTGGGGCCAACGTCCTGACTTTC. This is translated as CASSHPSGANVLTF.